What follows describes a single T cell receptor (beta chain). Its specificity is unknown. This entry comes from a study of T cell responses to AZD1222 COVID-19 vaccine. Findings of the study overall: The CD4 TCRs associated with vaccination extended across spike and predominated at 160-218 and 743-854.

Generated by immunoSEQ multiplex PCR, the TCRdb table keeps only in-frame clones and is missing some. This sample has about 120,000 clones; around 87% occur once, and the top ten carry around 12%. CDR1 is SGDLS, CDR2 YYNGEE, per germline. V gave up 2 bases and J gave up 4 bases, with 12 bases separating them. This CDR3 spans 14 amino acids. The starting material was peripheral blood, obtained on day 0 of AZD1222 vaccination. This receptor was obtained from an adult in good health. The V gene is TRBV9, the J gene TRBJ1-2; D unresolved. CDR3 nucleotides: TGTGCCAGCAGCGTTGAAGACGGTACCTATGGCTACACCTTC. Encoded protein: CASSVEDGTYGYTF.